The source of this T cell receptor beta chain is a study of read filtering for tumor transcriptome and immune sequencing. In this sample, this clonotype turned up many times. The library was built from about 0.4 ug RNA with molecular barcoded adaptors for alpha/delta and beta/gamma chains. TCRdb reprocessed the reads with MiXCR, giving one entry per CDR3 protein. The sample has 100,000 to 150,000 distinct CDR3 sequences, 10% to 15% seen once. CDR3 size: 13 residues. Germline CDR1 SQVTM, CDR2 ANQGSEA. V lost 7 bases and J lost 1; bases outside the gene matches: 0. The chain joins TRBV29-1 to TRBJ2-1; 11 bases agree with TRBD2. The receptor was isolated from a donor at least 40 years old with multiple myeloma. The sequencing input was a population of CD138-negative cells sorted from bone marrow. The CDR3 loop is CSGLAGSYNEQFF. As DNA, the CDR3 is TGCAGCGGACTAGCGGGGTCCTACAATGAGCAGTTCTTC.